Sequencing of this TCR beta chain was carried out in a study of blood T cells in healthy people across ages. Turning to the study itself: Template switching captured about one barcoded beta molecule per two T cells. Findings and limits, study-wide: Roughly linearly, TCR beta diversity per million T cells fell as age increased.

Together with a sample-barcoded 5' primer, a J-beta primer mix was included in a second PCR lasting 7 to 11 cycles. TCRdb ran MiXCR on the 5' RACE reads and lists one entry per CDR3 protein. Of hundreds of thousands of distinct CDR3 sequences listed, under 30% are singletons. The V segment lost 4 bases and the J segment 5 bases; nucleotides outside the gene matches: 11. The CDR3 is 15 residues long. Germline CDR1 SQVTM, CDR2 ANQGSEA. Turning to this clonotype: What it recognizes is unknown.

The same specimen was also included in a second study, on T cells of mothers and their children.

Sequencing was done on a sample of blood. The receptor's source is a boy aged 5-17 years in good health. This rearrangement joins TRBV29-1 to TRBJ2-5, with TRBD1 matching 9 bases. The CDR3 bases are TGCAGCGTTGTGGAATGGGGACAGGGCCGGGAGACCCAGTACTTC. Translation gives CSVVEWGQGRETQYF.